Shown below are 10 T cell receptor beta chains from a single sample sequenced in a study of T cell changes during pregnancy in multiple sclerosis. TCRdb keeps only in-frame clones here, not all; method: immunoSEQ multiplex PCR. The table records 47,000 or so clones, around 90% of them present only once. The starting material was peripheral blood, obtained after pregnancy. The receptor set was obtained from a female donor in good health, enrolled as a control in a pregnancy study.

Here the CDR3 reads CASSWDRGPNTEAFF. In nucleotides, the CDR3 is TGCGCCAGCAGCTGGGACAGGGGGCCGAACACTGAAGCTTTCTTT. This chain uses TRBV5-1 with TRBJ1-1; 12 bases fit TRBD1. Germline V gives CDR1 SGHRS, CDR2 YFSETQ. V was clipped by 3 bases and J by 1 base; unmatched bases: 1. This CDR3 has 15 residues.

This chain connects TRBV5-4 to TRBJ2-5, with D perhaps TRBD2 (5 bases). V lost 4 bases and J lost 2, with 15 bases in between. The CDR3 is 15 residues long. The germline CDR1 and CDR2 sequences are SGHNT and YYREEE (reference sequence). This CDR3 reads CASSQRLGAQETQYF. CDR3 DNA: TGTGCCAGCAGCCAGCGGTTGGGCGCGCAAGAGACCCAGTACTTC. The entire variable domain, with the rest obtained from reference TRBV5-4 and TRBJ2-5, is as follows: ETGVTQSPTHLIKTRGQQVTLRCSSQSGHNTVSWYQQALGQGPQFIFQYYREEENGRGNFPPRFSGLQFPNYSSELNVNALELDDSALYLCASSQRLGAQETQYFGPGTRLLVL.

The chain employs TRBV9 and TRBJ2-5; 7 positions agree with TRBD1. J lost 2 bases, V lost 3 bases, and 7 bases had no gene match. There are 15 residues in the CDR3. Per germline, CDR1 SGDLS and CDR2 YYNGEE. The CDR3 region has the DNA TGTGCCAGCAGCGCTGCCGTGGGACAGCAAGAGACCCAGTACTTC. It specifies CASSAAVGQQETQYF.

The chain couples TRBV7-6 to TRBJ1-3; unclear D gene. This CDR3 comprises 14 residues. V was shortened by 7 bases and J by 3 bases, with 13 bases between the two germline ends. Germline V gene sequence: CDR1 SGHVS, CDR2 FNYEAQ. DNA for the CDR3: TGTGCCAGCAAACCTCGAGCGAGTGGAAACACCATATATTTT. Its translation: CASKPRASGNTIYF.

The rearrangement links TRBV10-2 to TRBJ2-3; 7 bases align to TRBD2. Germline V CDR1 and CDR2: WSHSY, SAAADI. Trimming removed 3 bases from V and 3 bases from J; junction bases left unmatched: 3. The CDR3 runs to 14 residues. The CDR3 here is CASSEGSGTDTQYF. The CDR3, as DNA: TGCGCCAGCAGTGAAGGTAGCGGGACAGATACGCAGTATTTT.

V gene TRBV30 combines with J gene TRBJ1-5; D gene uncertain. Germline V gene sequence: CDR1 GTSNPN, CDR2 SVGIG (reference sequence). The CDR3 is 14 amino acids. The ends were cut back, 0 bases at V and 4 bases at J, with 10 bases in the middle. The DNA for the CDR3 is TGTGCCTGGAGTGTAAACGCGGGGAATCAGCCCCAGCATTTT. Translation: CAWSVNAGNQPQHF. The full variable domain, in which reference TRBV30 and TRBJ1-5 provide the parts outside the CDR3, is SQTIHQWPATLVQPVGSPLSLECTVEGTSNPNLYWYRQAAGRGLQLLFYSVGIGQISSEVPQNLSASRPQDRQFILSSKKLLLSDSGFYLCAWSVNAGNQPQHFGDGTRLSIL.

The chain has TRBV5-4 and TRBJ2-4, with D perhaps matching TRBD1 (6 bases). Trimming left V 7 bases short and J 1 base short, with 12 bases between. Germline values: CDR1 SGHNT, CDR2 YYREEE (reference sequence). CDR3 size: 14 residues. For the CDR3, the DNA is TGTGCCAGCGAAAGTCAGGGGGCCAAAAACATTCAGTACTTC. It encodes CASESQGAKNIQYF.

The chain is built from TRBV6-6 and TRBJ2-6; possibly TRBD2 for D (6 bases). The germline CDR1 and CDR2 sequences are MNHNY and SVGAGI (reference sequence). The CDR3 covers 14 residues. The CDR3 region is CGGQGGSGANVLTF. CDR3 DNA sequence: TGTGGTGGGCAGGGAGGATCTGGGGCCAACGTCCTGACTTTC.

This clone was detected once. This chain joins TRBV29-1 and TRBJ1-4; D call uncertain. Germline CDR1 is SQVTM and CDR2 is ANQGSEA. This CDR3 has 13 amino acids. The ends were cut back, 6 bases at V and 2 bases at J, with 10 bases in the middle. The CDR3 nucleotides read TGCAGCGTCGAGGGTATGACTAATGAAAAACTGTTTTTT. Translation gives CSVEGMTNEKLFF.

The chain combines TRBV6-5 with TRBJ1-2, with a weak D call TRBD1 (5 bases). Trimming took 2 bases from V and 8 from J, leaving 6 bases between them. CDR3 length equals 11 residues. The germline V gene encodes CDR1 MNHEY and CDR2 SVGAGI. The CDR3 nucleotides are TGTGCCAGCAGTTACGGGGGGGGCTACACCTTC. Encoded protein: CASSYGGGYTF.